This record covers a single TCR beta chain. The data originate from a study of response to subunit inactivated influenza vaccine. A single record per CDR3 protein comes from TCRdb applying MiXCR to the RT-PCR reads. Among 610,000 or so distinct CDR3 sequences listed, 13% to 15% were seen once. Trimming at V came to 2 bases and at J to 5 bases, leaving 7 bases not matched to a gene. Germline V CDR1 and CDR2: SGHVS, FQNEAQ. CDR3 length: 16 residues. This sequence originates from a man aged 45-60 years who received an inactivated influenza vaccine. The source material was PBMCs from blood, sampled about 12 days after vaccination. This chain uses TRBV7-8 with TRBJ2-5; 11 nucleotides line up with TRBD2. CDR3 nucleotide sequence: TGTGCCAGCAGCTTATTTACTAGCGGGAGTGGCGAGACCCAGTACTTC. Its translation is CASSLFTSGSGETQYF.